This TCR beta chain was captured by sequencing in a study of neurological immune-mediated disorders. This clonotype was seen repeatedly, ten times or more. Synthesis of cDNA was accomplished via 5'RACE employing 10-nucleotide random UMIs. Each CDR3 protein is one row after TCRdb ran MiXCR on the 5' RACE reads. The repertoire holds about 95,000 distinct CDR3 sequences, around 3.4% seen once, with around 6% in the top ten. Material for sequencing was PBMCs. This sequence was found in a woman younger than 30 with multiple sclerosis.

The CDR3 loop reads CSARDGLATYNEQFF. The CDR3 nucleotides read TGCAGTGCTAGAGATGGGCTAGCAACCTACAATGAGCAGTTCTTC. The rearrangement joins TRBV20-1 to TRBJ2-1; D possibly corresponds to TRBD2 (5 bases). V was cut by 0 bases and J by 2 bases, with 11 bases left in between. The CDR3 runs to 15 residues. Germline CDR1 reads DFQATT; CDR2 reads SNEGSKA (reference sequence).